In this sample, the clone carrying this T cell receptor (beta chain) turned up a few times. The data belong to a study of blood T cell repertoires in COVID-19. Whole-study context: Spain, Italy and the United States supplied samples that represented acute and convalescent COVID-19. Sample material is recorded as cDNA or gDNA derived from T cells, B-cell-depleted T cells, or PBMCs.

Study processing details: The authors estimated nucleated cell counts from reference gene primer amplification. TCRdb's table, derived via immunoSEQ multiplex PCR, lists solely in-frame clones and lacks some. V, J and clone size are taken as reported in that table, and D and trimming were inferred from the DNA itself. The sample has over 150,000 clones, 85% seen once; the top ten hold roughly 1%. The sequenced material came from peripheral blood. This receptor was obtained from a man aged 35 to 55 with acute or convalescent COVID-19.

The CDR3 protein is CASSLAGQGYGNTIYF. The DNA for the CDR3 is TGTGCCAGCAGCTTGGCGGGACAGGGGTATGGAAACACCATATATTTT. The chain combines TRBV7-9 with TRBJ1-3; 10 nucleotides line up with TRBD1. Per germline, CDR1 SEHNR and CDR2 FQNEAQ (reference sequence). Germline trimming cut 3 bases from V and 3 bases from J; bases unmatched to any gene: 5. This CDR3 has 16 amino acids.